Below, one TCR beta chain is given with its context. All enrollees were roughly 18 to 90 years old and from 20 to 25 US areas. Cohorts were assigned according to the clinical history that participants reported. Recovered status applied to Cohort 3 donors who had two consecutive negative PCRs. It also applied to those with clearance or with symptom resolution. These data come from a study of blood T cell repertoires in COVID-19. Repertoires were generated with immunoSEQ multiplex PCR, while TCRdb's copy carries only in-frame clones and drops some. The sample has approximately 390,000 clones; approximately 87% are singletons. The V gene's germline CDR1 is SGHDT and CDR2 YYEEEE. The CDR3 extends over 12 amino acids. V was cut by 5 bases and J by 9 bases, with 15 bases left in between.

The chain links TRBV5-6 to TRBJ2-7; D is possibly TRBD1 (6 bases). The sample was PBMCs or T cells enriched from blood (not recorded which). The receptor comes from a woman aged 50 to 60 who had recovered from COVID-19. CDR3 in DNA: TGTGCCAGCAGACGCAGAGGGGGAGTGCAGTACTTC. It specifies CASRRRGGVQYF.